The clone carrying this T cell receptor (beta chain) was found once. The source of the sample is a study of blood T cell repertoires in COVID-19. The data were produced by immunoSEQ multiplex PCR, yet TCRdb's version contains in-frame clones alone and is incomplete. The table records over 60,000 clones, about 80% of them present only once. CDR3 size: 13 residues. Germline V lookup: CDR1 LGHDT, CDR2 YNNKEL (reference sequence). The V end was cut by 0 bases, the J end by 7 bases, with 9 bases between. This sequence originates from a human donor in a cohort sampled during active COVID-19. The chain joins TRBV3-1 (or the pseudogene TRBV3-2) to TRBJ2-5, with D tentatively TRBD1 (5 bases). The specimen sequenced was peripheral blood. In nucleotides, the CDR3 is TGTGCCAGCAGCCAAGATCGACAGATGACCCAGTACTTC. It codes for CASSQDRQMTQYF.